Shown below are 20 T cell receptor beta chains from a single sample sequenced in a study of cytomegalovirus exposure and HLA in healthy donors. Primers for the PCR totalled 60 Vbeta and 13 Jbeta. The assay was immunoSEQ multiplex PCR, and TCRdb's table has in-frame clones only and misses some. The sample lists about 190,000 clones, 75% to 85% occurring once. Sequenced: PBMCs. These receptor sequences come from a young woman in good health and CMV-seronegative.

The chain's CDR3 is CASRGQGWYSNQPQHF. In nucleotides, the CDR3 is TGTGCCAGCAGGGGACAGGGCTGGTATAGCAATCAGCCCCAGCATTTT. V and J are TRBV27 and TRBJ1-5; TRBD1 matches at 9 bases. The CDR3 sequence is 16 residues long. Germline CDR1 reads MNHEY; CDR2 reads SMNVEV (reference sequence). With 6 bases clipped from V and 0 bases from J, the junction kept 6 bases outside the gene matches.

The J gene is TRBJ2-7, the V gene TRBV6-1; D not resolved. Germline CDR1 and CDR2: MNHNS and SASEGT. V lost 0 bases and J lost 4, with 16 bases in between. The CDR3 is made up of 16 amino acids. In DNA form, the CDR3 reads TGTGCCAGCAGTGAAGCCTGGTTAGCTTCCGGATACGAGCAGTACTTC. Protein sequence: CASSEAWLASGYEQYF.

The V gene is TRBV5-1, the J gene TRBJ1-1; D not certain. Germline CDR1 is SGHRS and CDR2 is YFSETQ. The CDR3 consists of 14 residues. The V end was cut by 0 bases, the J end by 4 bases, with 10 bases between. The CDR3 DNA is TGCGCCAGCAGCTTGGCCCCCGCGATCACTGAAGCTTTCTTT. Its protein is CASSLAPAITEAFF.

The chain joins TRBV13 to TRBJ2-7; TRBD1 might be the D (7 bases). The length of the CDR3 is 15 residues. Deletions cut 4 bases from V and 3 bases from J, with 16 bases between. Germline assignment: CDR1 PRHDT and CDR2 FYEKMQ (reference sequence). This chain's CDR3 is CASSSRGTVYYEQYF. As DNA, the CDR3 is TGTGCCAGCAGCTCCCGGGGGACAGTTTACTACGAGCAGTACTTC.

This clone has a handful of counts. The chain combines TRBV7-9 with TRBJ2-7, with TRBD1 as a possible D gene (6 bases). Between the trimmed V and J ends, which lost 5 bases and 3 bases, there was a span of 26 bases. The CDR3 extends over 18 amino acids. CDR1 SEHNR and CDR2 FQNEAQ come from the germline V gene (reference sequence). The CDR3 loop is CASSGSGGPATSNYEQYF. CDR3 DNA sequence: TGTGCCAGCAGCGGAAGTGGGGGCCCCGCAACCTCGAACTACGAGCAGTACTTC.

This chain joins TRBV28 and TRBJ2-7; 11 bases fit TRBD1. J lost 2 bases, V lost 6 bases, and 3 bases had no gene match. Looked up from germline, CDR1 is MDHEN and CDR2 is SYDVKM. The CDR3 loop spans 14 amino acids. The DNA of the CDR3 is TGTGCCAGCAGGGGGACAGGGGGAACCTACGAGCAGTACTTC. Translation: CASRGTGGTYEQYF.

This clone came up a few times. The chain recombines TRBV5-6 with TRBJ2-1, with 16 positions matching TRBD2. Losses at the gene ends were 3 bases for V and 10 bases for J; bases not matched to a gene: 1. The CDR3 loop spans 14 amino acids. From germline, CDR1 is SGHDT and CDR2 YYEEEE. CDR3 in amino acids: CASSWGLAGGEQFF. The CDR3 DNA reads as TGTGCCAGCAGCTGGGGACTAGCGGGAGGGGAGCAGTTCTTC. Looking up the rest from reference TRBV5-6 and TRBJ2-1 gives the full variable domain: DAGVTQSPTHLIKTRGQQVTLRCSPKSGHDTVSWYQQALGQGPQFIFQYYEEEERQRGNFPDRFSGHQFPNYSSELNVNALLLGDSALYLCASSWGLAGGEQFFGPGTRLTVL.

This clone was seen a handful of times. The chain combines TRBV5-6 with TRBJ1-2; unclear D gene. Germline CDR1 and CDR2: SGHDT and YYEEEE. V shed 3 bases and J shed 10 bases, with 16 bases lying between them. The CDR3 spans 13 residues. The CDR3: CASSSPGIVVYTF. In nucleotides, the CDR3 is TGTGCCAGCAGCTCCCCGGGGATTGTGGTCTACACCTTC. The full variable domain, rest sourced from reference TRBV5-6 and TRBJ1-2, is DAGVTQSPTHLIKTRGQQVTLRCSPKSGHDTVSWYQQALGQGPQFIFQYYEEEERQRGNFPDRFSGHQFPNYSSELNVNALLLGDSALYLCASSSPGIVVYTFGSGTRLTVV.

The CDR3 is CASSLYQGAAFF. The DNA of the CDR3 is TGTGCCAGCAGTTTATACCAGGGGGCTGCTTTCTTT. This chain links TRBV28 with TRBJ1-1; 8 bases agree with TRBD1. J lost 11 bases, V lost 1 base, and 3 bases had no gene match. Germline V gene lookup returns CDR1 MDHEN and CDR2 SYDVKM. The CDR3 has 12 amino acids.

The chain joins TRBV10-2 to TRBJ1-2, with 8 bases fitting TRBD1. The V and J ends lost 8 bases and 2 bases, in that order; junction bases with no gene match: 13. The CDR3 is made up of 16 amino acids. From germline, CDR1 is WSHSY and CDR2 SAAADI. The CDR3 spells CASLDAGQAVNYGYTF. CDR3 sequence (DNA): TGCGCCAGCCTAGATGCGGGACAGGCTGTAAACTATGGCTACACCTTC.

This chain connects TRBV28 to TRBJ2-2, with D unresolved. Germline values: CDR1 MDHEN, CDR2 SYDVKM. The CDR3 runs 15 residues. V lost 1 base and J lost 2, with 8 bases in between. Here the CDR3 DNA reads TGTGCCAGCAGTTTATTCCTACCAAACACCGGGGAGCTGTTTTTT. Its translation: CASSLFLPNTGELFF. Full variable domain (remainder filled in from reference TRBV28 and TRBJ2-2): DVKVTQSSRYLVKRTGEKVFLECVQDMDHENMFWYRQDPGLGLRLIYFSYDVKMKEKGDIPEGYSVSREKKERFSLILESASTNQTSMYLCASSLFLPNTGELFFGEGSRLTVL.

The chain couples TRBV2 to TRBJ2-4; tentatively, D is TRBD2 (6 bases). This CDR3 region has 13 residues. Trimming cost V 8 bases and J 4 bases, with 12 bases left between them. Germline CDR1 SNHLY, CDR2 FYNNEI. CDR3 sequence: CASCQEGKNIQYF. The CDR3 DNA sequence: TGTGCCAGCTGCCAGGAGGGAAAAAACATTCAGTACTTC. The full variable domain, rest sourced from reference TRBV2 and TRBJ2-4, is EPEVTQTPSHQVTQMGQEVILRCVPISNHLYFYWYRQILGQKVEFLVSFYNNEISEKSEIFDDQFSVERPDGSNFTLKIRSTKLEDSAMYFCASCQEGKNIQYFGAGTRLSVL.

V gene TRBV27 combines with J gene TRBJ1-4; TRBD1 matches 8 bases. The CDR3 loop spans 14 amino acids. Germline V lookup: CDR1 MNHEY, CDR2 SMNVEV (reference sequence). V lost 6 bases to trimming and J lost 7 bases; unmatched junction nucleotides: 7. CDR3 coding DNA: TGTGCCAGCAGCCCCGGACAGGGCACTGAAAAACTGTTTTTT. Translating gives CASSPGQGTEKLFF.

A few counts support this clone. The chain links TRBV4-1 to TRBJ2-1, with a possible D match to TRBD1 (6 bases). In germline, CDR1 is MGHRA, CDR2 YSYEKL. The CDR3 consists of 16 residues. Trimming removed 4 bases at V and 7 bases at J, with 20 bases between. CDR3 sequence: CASSPKGTSLLNEQFF. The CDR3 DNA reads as TGCGCCAGCAGCCCGAAGGGGACATCCCTTTTGAATGAGCAGTTCTTC.

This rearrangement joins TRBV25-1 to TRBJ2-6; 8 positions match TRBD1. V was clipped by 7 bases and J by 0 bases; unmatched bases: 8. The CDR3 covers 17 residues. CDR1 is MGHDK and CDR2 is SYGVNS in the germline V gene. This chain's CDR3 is CASTGTGPFSGANVLTF. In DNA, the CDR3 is TGTGCCAGCACCGGGACAGGCCCTTTCTCTGGGGCCAACGTCCTGACTTTC.

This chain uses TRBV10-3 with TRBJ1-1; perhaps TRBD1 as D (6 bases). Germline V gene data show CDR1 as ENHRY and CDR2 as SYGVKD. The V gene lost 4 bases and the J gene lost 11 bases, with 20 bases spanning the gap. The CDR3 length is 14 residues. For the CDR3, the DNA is TGTGCCATCAGTGTCACCGGGGGGGCAGATTGGGCTTTCTTT. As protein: CAISVTGGADWAFF.

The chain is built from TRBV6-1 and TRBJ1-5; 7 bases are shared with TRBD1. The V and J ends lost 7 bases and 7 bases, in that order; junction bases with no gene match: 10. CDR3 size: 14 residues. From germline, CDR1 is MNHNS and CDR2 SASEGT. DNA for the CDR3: TGTGCCAGCATCAGGACAGGAGGTCTGCAGCCCCAGCATTTT. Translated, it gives CASIRTGGLQPQHF.

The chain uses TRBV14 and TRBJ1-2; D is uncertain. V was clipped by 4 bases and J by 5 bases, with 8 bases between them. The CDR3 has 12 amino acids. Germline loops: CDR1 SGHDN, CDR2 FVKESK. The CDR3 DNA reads TGTGCCAGCAGCCGAACTTCTTATGGCTACACCTTC. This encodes CASSRTSYGYTF.

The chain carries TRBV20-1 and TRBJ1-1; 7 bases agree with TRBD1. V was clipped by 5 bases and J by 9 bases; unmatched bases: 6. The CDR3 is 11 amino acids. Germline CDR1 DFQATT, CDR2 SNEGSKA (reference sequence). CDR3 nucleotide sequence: TGCAGTGCTTCCGGGACAGACAAAGCTTTCTTT. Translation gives CSASGTDKAFF.

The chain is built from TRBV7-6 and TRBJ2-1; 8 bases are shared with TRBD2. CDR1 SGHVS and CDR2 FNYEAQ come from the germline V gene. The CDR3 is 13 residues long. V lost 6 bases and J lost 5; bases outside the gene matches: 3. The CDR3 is CASRPAGDNEQFF. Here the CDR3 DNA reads TGTGCCAGCAGGCCAGCGGGAGACAATGAGCAGTTCTTC.